This T cell receptor (beta chain) was sequenced in a study of blood T cell repertoires in COVID-19 (dated by TCRdb to the early 2020s). General notes on the study: Samples covering the acute and convalescent phases of COVID-19 were provided by collaborators in the United States, Italy and Spain. The repertoires were released in a freely available public database intended as a resource for research on the immune response to SARS-CoV-2. The dataset comprised deeply sampled blood TCRbeta repertoires from subjects exposed to, actively infected with, or recovered from COVID-19. Where available, HLA class I and class II types were obtained from metadata supplied by the sample provider rather than from assay-based typing. Nearly every sample came with metadata listing a de-identified subject ID, COVID-19 status, age in years and sex. The samples were drawn from the first 160 participants of the ongoing ImmuneRACE study and from over 950 subjects provided by 6 global collaborators. The material from the prospective study consisted of cDNA or gDNA derived from T cells, B-cell-depleted T cells, or PBMCs.

TCRbeta CDR3 regions were amplified from genomic DNA using the immunoSEQ Assay, a bias-controlled multiplex PCR. The authors' pipeline ran thus. The number of nucleated cells in each sample was estimated by amplification of reference gene primers within the assay. Sequence reads were collapsed and filtered to measure the absolute abundance of every unique TCRbeta CDR3 rearrangement. For each sample, productive Simpson clonality was calculated by taking the square root of Simpson's diversity index across productive rearrangements. Held by TCRdb, this immuneACCESS table contains in-frame sequences only and omits some clones. Under half of the omission traces to an unresolved V gene where checked; the cause of the rest is unknown. The DNA gave D and trimming, while V, J and clone size come from that table. In this sample the table shows some 200,000 clones, 65% to 85% of which occur a single time. The ten biggest clones cover about 7.7% of the sample.

With regard to this clone: Its antigen is not yet known. Within one base of it there is no much larger clone, and no base qualities were kept.

Paper-wide results and their limitations: The quantity of clinical and demographic metadata differed by source and by participant and was supplied without curation.

Enrolling through a virtual design, the prospective study's participants ranged in age from about 18 to 89 years and lived across roughly 23 United States geographic areas. To assign participants to cohorts, the prospective study relied on clinical history that participants themselves reported in a screening survey and a study questionnaire. In the prospective study, whole blood, serum and a nasopharyngeal or oropharyngeal swab were collected from each participant by mobile phlebotomists. Prospective study participants could optionally give additional blood draws and questionnaires over an approximately 2-month period. Prospective study blood samples were shipped either frozen or at room temperature before DNA extraction. What was sequenced was PBMCs or T cells enriched from blood (not recorded which). The sequence was collected from a woman aged 40 to 55 with acute COVID-19.

In nucleotides, the sequence is TGTGCCAGCAGGCAAAAAGTCAGCACTGAAGCTTTCTTT. Its protein is CASRQKVSTEAFF. The rearrangement combines TRBV6-5 with TRBJ1-1; no confident D gene assignment can be made. V is pared back by 6 bases and J by 4 bases, with 12 bases lying between the germline termini. From its cysteine to its phenylalanine, the CDR3 spans 13 amino acids. Only the CDR3 DNA stays, 39 bases, in frame from base 1. CDR1 and CDR2 are read off the germline V gene as MNHEY and SVGAGI.